The rows below give T cell receptor beta chains drawn from one sample of a study of blood T cell repertoires in COVID-19. Some clones are missing from TCRdb's copy, which holds only in-frame ones; the method was immunoSEQ multiplex PCR. The table records a few hundred thousand clones, around 90% of them present only once. Material: peripheral blood. The receptors come from a person aged 18 to 30 with COVID-19, enrolled during active disease. The CDR3 runs from the conserved cysteine through the conserved F or W.

V: TRBV3-1/TRBV3-2; CDR3: CASSQAPGSTDTQYF
V: TRBV10-3; CDR3: CAISPTGGGTEAFF
V: TRBV13; CDR3: CASSLGQGSYPSGNTIYF
V: TRBV5-1; CDR3: CASSWATGGRGETQYF
V: TRBV9; CDR3: CASSARLTGNYGYTF
V: TRBV7-2; CDR3: CASSLGKLAGHTDTQYF
V: TRBV11-1; CDR3: CASSPGPSGRDEQFF
V: TRBV14; CDR3: CASSRIPGTEAFF
V: TRBV9; CDR3: CASSGRLNYGYTF
V: TRBV7-9; CDR3: CASSFSGSPNYGYTF
V: TRBV5-1; CDR3: CASSPLGSYEETQYF
V: TRBV18; CDR3: CASSPGTLDTQYF
V: TRBV19; CDR3: CASSKDTYNEQFF
V: TRBV29-1; CDR3: CSGTSGSTDTQYF
V: TRBV18; CDR3: CASSHDRNYEQYF
V: TRBV27; CDR3: CASSPITRDRGKTGELFF
V: TRBV5-1; CDR3: CASSLGRGKQETQYF
V: TRBV18; CDR3: CASSPPGRRVGLAGGPDTDTQYF
V: TRBV7-2; CDR3: CASSSRDRHYEQYF
V: TRBV18; CDR3: CASSPRQIHEQFF
V: TRBV19; CDR3: CASSIPSGGSSYNEQFF
V: TRBV5-1; CDR3: CASSLGGGEEKLFF
V: TRBV5-4; CDR3: CASSSMQGAVKETQYF
V: TRBV6-6; CDR3: CASRPAGDTQYF
V: TRBV29-1; CDR3: CSVEGGGFNEQYF
V: TRBV4-2; CDR3: CASSQEVTAGHQPQHF
V: TRBV5-1; CDR3: CASSTGTGLAKNIQYF
V: TRBV27; CDR3: CASSPVSGSSETQYF
V: TRBV2; CDR3: CASRRGTVSYNSPLHF
V: TRBV6-1; CDR3: CASSEDSWGDSNQPQHF
V: TRBV5-6; CDR3: CASSDTADTQYF
V: TRBV10-3; CDR3: CAISETGGNQPQHF
V: TRBV28; CDR3: CASSLQGDSGNTIYF
V: TRBV19; CDR3: CASSIQGASSGNTIYF
V: TRBV9; CDR3: CASSKRIFEREGQGEQFF
V: TRBV29-1; CDR3: CSVPTHYGYTF
V: TRBV4-3; CDR3: CASSLRGDVSYNEQFF
V: TRBV12-2; CDR3: CASRLRTGDYGYTF
V: TRBV6-4; CDR3: CASSDHPKQGVDKNIQYF
V: TRBV5-6; CDR3: CASSAGGAYEQYF